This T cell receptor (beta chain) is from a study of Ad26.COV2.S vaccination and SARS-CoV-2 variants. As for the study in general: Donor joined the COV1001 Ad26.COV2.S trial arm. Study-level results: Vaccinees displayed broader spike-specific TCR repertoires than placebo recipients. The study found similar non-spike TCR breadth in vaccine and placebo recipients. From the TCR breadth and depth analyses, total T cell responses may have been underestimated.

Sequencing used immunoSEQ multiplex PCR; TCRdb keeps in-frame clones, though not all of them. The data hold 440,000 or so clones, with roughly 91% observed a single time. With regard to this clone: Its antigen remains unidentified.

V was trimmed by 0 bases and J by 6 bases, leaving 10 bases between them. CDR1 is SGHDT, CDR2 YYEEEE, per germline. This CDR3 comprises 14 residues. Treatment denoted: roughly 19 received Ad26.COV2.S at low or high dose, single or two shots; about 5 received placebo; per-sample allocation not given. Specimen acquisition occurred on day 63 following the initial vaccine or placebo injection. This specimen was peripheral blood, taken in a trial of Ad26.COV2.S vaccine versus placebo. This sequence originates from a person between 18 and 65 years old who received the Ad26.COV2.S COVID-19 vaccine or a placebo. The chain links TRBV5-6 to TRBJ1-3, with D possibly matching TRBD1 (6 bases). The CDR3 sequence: CASSLGQAENTIYF. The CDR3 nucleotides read TGTGCCAGCAGCTTGGGACAGGCTGAAAACACCATATATTTT.